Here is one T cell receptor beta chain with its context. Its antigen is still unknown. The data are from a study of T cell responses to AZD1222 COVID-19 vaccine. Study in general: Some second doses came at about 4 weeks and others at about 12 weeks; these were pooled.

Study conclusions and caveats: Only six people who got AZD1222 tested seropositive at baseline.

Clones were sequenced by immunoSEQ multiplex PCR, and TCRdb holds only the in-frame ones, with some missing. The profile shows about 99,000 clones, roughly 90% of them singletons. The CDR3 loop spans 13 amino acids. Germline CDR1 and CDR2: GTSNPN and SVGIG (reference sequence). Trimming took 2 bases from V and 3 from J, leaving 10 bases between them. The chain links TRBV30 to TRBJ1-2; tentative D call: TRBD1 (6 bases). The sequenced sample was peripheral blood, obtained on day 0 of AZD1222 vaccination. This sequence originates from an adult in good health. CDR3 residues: CAWSIRGDYGYTF. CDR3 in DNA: TGTGCCTGGAGTATCAGGGGAGACTATGGCTACACCTTC.